This TCR beta chain emerged from a study of T-cell reconstitution after alpha-beta-depleted transplantation in children. Study results and caveats: Elevated TCRbeta diversity at day 60 was traced, in some patients, to surviving recipient T cells and thymic progenitors.

Preparation of the TCRbeta library was carried out with unique molecular identifiers. Each CDR3 protein gets one entry after TCRdb re-called the PCR reads with MiXCR. The sample lists about 830,000 distinct CDR3 sequences; 15% to 20% were seen once. To note about this clonotype: No antigen is known for it.

Sequences were derived from PBMCs, mostly from graft donor cells, sampled 360 days after TCRalphabeta/CD19-depleted stem cell transplant. The clonotype was recovered from a male patient younger than 18 who had a stem cell transplant for acute lymphoblastic leukemia, so the T cells may come from the graft donor.

The CDR3 reads CSSGRILASSYNEQFF. The CDR3 DNA reads as TGCAGCTCGGGCCGGATCCTAGCTTCCTCCTACAATGAGCAGTTCTTC. The chain is built from TRBV20-1 and TRBJ2-1; tentatively, D is TRBD2 (5 bases). There are 16 residues in the CDR3. CDR1 DFQATT and CDR2 SNEGSKA come from the germline V gene (reference sequence).